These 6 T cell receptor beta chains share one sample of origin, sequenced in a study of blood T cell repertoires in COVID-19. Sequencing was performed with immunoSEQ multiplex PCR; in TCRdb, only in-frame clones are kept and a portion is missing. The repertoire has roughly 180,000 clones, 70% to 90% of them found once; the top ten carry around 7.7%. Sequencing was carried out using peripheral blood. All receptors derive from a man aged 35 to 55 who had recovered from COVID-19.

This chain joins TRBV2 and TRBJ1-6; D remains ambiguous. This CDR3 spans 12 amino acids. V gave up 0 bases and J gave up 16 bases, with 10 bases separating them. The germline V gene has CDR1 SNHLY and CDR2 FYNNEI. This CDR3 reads CASSEALGRLHF. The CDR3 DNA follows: TGTGCCAGCAGTGAAGCGCTTGGCAGGCTCCACTTT. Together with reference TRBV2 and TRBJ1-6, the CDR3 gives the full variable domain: EPEVTQTPSHQVTQMGQEVILRCVPISNHLYFYWYRQILGQKVEFLVSFYNNEISEKSEIFDDQFSVERPDGSNFTLKIRSTKLEDSAMYFCASSEALGRLHFGNGTRLTVT.

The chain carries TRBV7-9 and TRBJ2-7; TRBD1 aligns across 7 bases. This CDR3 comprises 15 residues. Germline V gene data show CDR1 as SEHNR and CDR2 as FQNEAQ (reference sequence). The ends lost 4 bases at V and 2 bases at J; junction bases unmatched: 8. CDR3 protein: CASSSESGTAYEQYF. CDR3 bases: TGTGCCAGCAGCTCCGAATCCGGGACAGCCTACGAGCAGTACTTC.

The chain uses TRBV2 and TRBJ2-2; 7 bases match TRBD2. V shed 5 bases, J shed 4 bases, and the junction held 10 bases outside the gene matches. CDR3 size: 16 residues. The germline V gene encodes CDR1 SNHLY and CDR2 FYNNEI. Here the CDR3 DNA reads TGTGCCAGCAGTAGGGCCCAGGCGGGGGTCACCGGGGAGCTGTTTTTT. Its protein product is CASSRAQAGVTGELFF.

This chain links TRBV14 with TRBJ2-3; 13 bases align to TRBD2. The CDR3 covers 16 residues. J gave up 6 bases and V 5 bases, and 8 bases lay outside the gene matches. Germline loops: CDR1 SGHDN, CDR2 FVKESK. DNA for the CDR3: TGTGCCAGCAGCTACCGGACTAGCGGGGGCAGGGATACGCAGTATTTT. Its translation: CASSYRTSGGRDTQYF.

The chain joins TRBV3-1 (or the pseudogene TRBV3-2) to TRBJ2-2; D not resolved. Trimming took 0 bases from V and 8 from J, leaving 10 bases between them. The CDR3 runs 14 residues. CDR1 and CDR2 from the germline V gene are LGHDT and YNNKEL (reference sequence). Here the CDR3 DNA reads TGTGCCAGCAGCCAAGAAGCACGGTTTGGGGAGCTGTTTTTT. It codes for CASSQEARFGELFF.

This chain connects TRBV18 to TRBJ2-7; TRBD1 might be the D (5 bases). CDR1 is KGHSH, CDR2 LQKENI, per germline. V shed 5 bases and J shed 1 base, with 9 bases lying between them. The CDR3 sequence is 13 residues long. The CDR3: CASSGASSYEQYF. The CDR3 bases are TGTGCCAGCTCAGGGGCCAGTTCCTACGAGCAGTACTTC. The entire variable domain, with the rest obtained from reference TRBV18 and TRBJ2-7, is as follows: NAGVMQNPRHLVRRRGQEARLRCSPMKGHSHVYWYRQLPEEGLKFMVYLQKENIIDESGMPKERFSAEFPKEGPSILRIQQVVRGDSAAYFCASSGASSYEQYFGPGTRLTVT.